Listed below are T cell receptor beta chains from one sample, sequenced in a study of beta chain features in type 1 diabetes. The table came from immunoSEQ multiplex PCR; TCRdb's copy has only in-frame clones and leaves some out. The data show 130,000 or so clones, roughly 9.7% seen once. Sequenced material: central memory CD4+ T cells from blood. These receptors all stem from a woman between 40 and 55 years old in good health. Both conserved end residues are part of each CDR3. A D gene is named only where the DNA matches it firmly. Where a row states a size, it is once, few, many or the class of an expanded clone; other rows omit it.

size	V	J	D	DNA	CDR3
.	TRBV18	TRBJ2-5	.	TGTGCCAGCTCACCGGCGGCGGAGGGTCCGGAGACCCAGTACTTC	CASSPAAEGPETQYF
few	TRBV7-2	TRBJ2-7	TRBD2	TGTGCCAGCAGCTCACCGCCGGGACTAGCCTCTCTCGAGCAGTACTTC	CASSSPPGLASLEQYF
.	TRBV7-2	TRBJ1-1	TRBD1	TGTGCCAGCAGCCTCCGGGACAGGGGCCTAATGAACACTGAAGCTTTCTTT	CASSLRDRGLMNTEAFF
.	TRBV11-3	TRBJ1-2	.	TGTGCCAGCAGTGGGTACTATGGGGGCTACACCTTC	CASSGYYGGYTF
.	TRBV1	TRBJ2-5	.	TGCACCAGCAGCCAAGAGGGCCCCCAGCGGGGGGGATCGGAGACCCAGTACTTC	CTSSQEGPQRGGSETQYF
.	TRBV4-3	TRBJ1-6	.	TGCGCCAGCAACCAGGGGCGTGCTAATTCACCCCTCCACTTT	CASNQGRANSPLHF
once	TRBV6-5	TRBJ2-7	.	TGTGCCAGCAGTTTCGACAGAAGTCCCTACGAGCAGTACTTC	CASSFDRSPYEQYF
few	TRBV7-9	TRBJ1-1	TRBD1	TGTGCCAGCAGCTTAGCGGTCGCAGGGGGCGCGGCTTTCTTT	CASSLAVAGGAAFF
.	TRBV5-1	TRBJ1-1	.	TGCGCCAGCAGCTTGGCCACAGAGGGTACTGAAGCTTTCTTT	CASSLATEGTEAFF
few	TRBV5-4	TRBJ1-1	.	TGTGCCAGCAGCTTGGCAGGGTACCCGGGGAACACTGAAGCTTTCTTT	CASSLAGYPGNTEAFF
.	TRBV5-1	TRBJ2-3	TRBD1	TGCGCCAGCAGCTTGGGGACAGGGTACACAGATACGCAGTATTTT	CASSLGTGYTDTQYF
many	TRBV7-9	TRBJ2-7	.	TGTGCCAGCAGCTTAGGAAGCCAGGGGCCCTACGAGCAGTACTTC	CASSLGSQGPYEQYF
.	TRBV7-9	TRBJ2-7	.	TGTGCCAGCAGCTTAGACGGTCCGGACGAGCAGTACTTC	CASSLDGPDEQYF
few	TRBV7-7	TRBJ2-3	.	TGTGCCAGCAGCTTAGGGATAGGGGACACAGATACGCAGTATTTT	CASSLGIGDTDTQYF
.	TRBV19	TRBJ1-5	.	TGTGCCAGTAGTAGTCAGGATAGTCAGCCCCAGCATTTT	CASSSQDSQPQHF
few	TRBV7-9	TRBJ2-7	TRBD1	TGTGCCAGCAGCTCTCCCGGCGGGACAGGAAACTCCTACGAGCAGTACTTC	CASSSPGGTGNSYEQYF
few	TRBV7-2	TRBJ1-1	TRBD1	TGTGCCAGCAGCACAAGGACAGGGGGAGGTTCGAACACTGAAGCTTTCTTT	CASSTRTGGGSNTEAFF
.	TRBV10-2	TRBJ2-3	.	TGCGCCAGCAGCTCCACAGATACGCAGTATTTT	CASSSTDTQYF
.	TRBV11-2	TRBJ1-2	TRBD1	TGCGGGACAGGGGGGAATTATGGCTACACCTTC	CGTGGNYGYTF
few	TRBV15	TRBJ1-4	.	TGTGCCACCCCACAGGGATATGAAAAACTGTTTTTT	CATPQGYEKLFF
.	TRBV11-2	TRBJ2-3	TRBD2	TGTGCCAGCAGCTTCGAAATAGCGGGGTCCACAGATACGCAGTATTTT	CASSFEIAGSTDTQYF
.	TRBV4-1	TRBJ1-1	.	TGCGCCAGCAGGTCAGTGTCGAACACTGAAGCTTTCTTT	CASRSVSNTEAFF
.	TRBV6-5	TRBJ1-5	TRBD1	TGTGCCAGCAGCCCGGGGACAGGGACGAATCAGCCCCAGCATTTT	CASSPGTGTNQPQHF
few	TRBV6-5	TRBJ1-2	TRBD1	TGTGCCAGCAAGACAGGGGCTAATTATGGCTACACCTTC	CASKTGANYGYTF
few	TRBV12-5	TRBJ1-1	.	TGTGCTAGTGGTTTGGTACAAACTGAAGCTTTCTTT	CASGLVQTEAFF
few	TRBV5-6	TRBJ1-2	.	TGTGCCAGCAGCTTGGAGGAGTATGGCTACACCTTC	CASSLEEYGYTF
.	TRBV7-9	TRBJ2-6	TRBD1	TGTGCCAGCAGCTTAGGACTGGACAGGGGATATTCTGGGGCCAACGTCCTGACTTTC	CASSLGLDRGYSGANVLTF
few	TRBV10-1	TRBJ2-5	.	TGCGCCAGCAGTGAGTCGAGGGGGAGGGGAGAGACCCAGTACTTC	CASSESRGRGETQYF
.	TRBV10-3	TRBJ1-1	.	TGTGCCATCAGTCCCTCCGGGGGGGGGAACACTGAAGCTTTCTTT	CAISPSGGGNTEAFF
.	TRBV5-4	TRBJ2-2	TRBD2	TGTGCCACCTCACCCGGGACTAGCCCGGCGAACACCGGGGAGCTGTTTTTT	CATSPGTSPANTGELFF
few	TRBV9	TRBJ2-1	.	TGTGCCAGCAGCGTAGCAGCGTCCACCTACAATGAGCAGTTCTTC	CASSVAASTYNEQFF
.	TRBV19	TRBJ2-3	.	TGTGCCAGTAAGGGGCAGGGAACAGATACGCAGTATTTT	CASKGQGTDTQYF
few	TRBV7-9	TRBJ1-6	.	TGTGCCAGCAGCCCTAGTGGAGGGCCCCTCCACTTT	CASSPSGGPLHF
.	TRBV4-3	TRBJ1-2	TRBD1	TGCGCCAGCAGCCAAGAAAGGACAGGTGCTGTCTATGGCTACACCTTC	CASSQERTGAVYGYTF
few	TRBV27	TRBJ1-5	TRBD1	TGTGCCAGCAGTTCAGGGGGTAGCAATCAGCCCCAGCATTTT	CASSSGGSNQPQHF
.	TRBV2	TRBJ2-3	.	TGTGCCAGCGTCAGGACTACCCTCTCCACAGATACGCAGTATTTT	CASVRTTLSTDTQYF
few	TRBV6-1	TRBJ2-5	.	TGTGCCAGCAGTGGCACTGGGGGGGCGGAGACCCAGTACTTC	CASSGTGGAETQYF
.	TRBV7-9	TRBJ2-2	TRBD1	TGTGCCAGCAGCCCCCGACAGGGCGTGAACACCGGGGAGCTGTTTTTT	CASSPRQGVNTGELFF
few	TRBV4-3	TRBJ1-2	.	TGCGCCAGCAGCCACGAGTTGACGGGGGGCGGCTACACCTTC	CASSHELTGGGYTF
.	TRBV5-6	TRBJ2-5	.	TGTGCCAGCAGCTTGGACGGTTACTATCGGGAAGAGACCCAGTACTTC	CASSLDGYYREETQYF
.	TRBV25-1	TRBJ1-1	TRBD1	TGTGCCAGCAGTGCGCCCGGGACAGGGAGTTCGGAAGCTTTCTTT	CASSAPGTGSSEAFF
.	TRBV9	TRBJ2-2	TRBD2	TGTGCCAGCAGCGTAGCTAGCGGGGGGGCTTCCACCGGGGAGCTGTTTTTT	CASSVASGGASTGELFF
few	TRBV7-2	TRBJ1-2	TRBD1	TGTGCCAGCAGCCAGGGACAGGGGGCGGTTGGCTACACCTTC	CASSQGQGAVGYTF
.	TRBV4-1	TRBJ1-5	TRBD1	TGCGCCGAGGACAGGTTCAATCAGCCCCAGCATTTT	CAEDRFNQPQHF
few	TRBV5-1	TRBJ2-1	TRBD1	TGCGCCAGCAGCTTTGGACAGGGCTCCTACAATGAGCAGTTCTTC	CASSFGQGSYNEQFF
few	TRBV2	TRBJ2-7	.	TGTGCCAGCAGCGGTGACAGCTACGAGCAGTACTTC	CASSGDSYEQYF
few	TRBV5-1	TRBJ2-3	TRBD2	TGCGCCAGCAGCCGTCGGGGGGGCGAAGACACAGATACGCAGTATTTT	CASSRRGGEDTDTQYF